Listed here is a single T cell receptor (beta chain). These data belong to a study of blood T cell repertoires in COVID-19. At the level of the study: Some COVID-19 samples were acute and others convalescent; all came from the United States, Italy and Spain. Sample material is recorded as cDNA or gDNA derived from T cells, B-cell-depleted T cells, or PBMCs.

In the original workflow: Nucleated cell number was recorded as an estimate derived from reference gene primer amplification. Method: immunoSEQ multiplex PCR; TCRdb's copy keeps in-frame clones and lacks some. The V and J calls and clone size are taken from that table; D and trimming were inferred from the DNA. The data contain 180,000 or so clones, 70% to 90% of them singletons. Germline V CDR1 and CDR2: LGHNA, YSLEER. The CDR3 is made up of 17 amino acids. J was trimmed by 5 bases and V by 1 base; bases with no gene match: 9. This sequence joins TRBV4-3 and TRBJ2-5; 11 positions match TRBD2. The origin of this receptor is a woman older than 75 with acute or convalescent COVID-19. Sequences were obtained from peripheral blood. The CDR3 coding sequence is TGCGCCAGCAGCCAAGGTGCGACTAGCGGGGTAGGGGAGACCCAGTACTTC. This codes for CASSQGATSGVGETQYF.